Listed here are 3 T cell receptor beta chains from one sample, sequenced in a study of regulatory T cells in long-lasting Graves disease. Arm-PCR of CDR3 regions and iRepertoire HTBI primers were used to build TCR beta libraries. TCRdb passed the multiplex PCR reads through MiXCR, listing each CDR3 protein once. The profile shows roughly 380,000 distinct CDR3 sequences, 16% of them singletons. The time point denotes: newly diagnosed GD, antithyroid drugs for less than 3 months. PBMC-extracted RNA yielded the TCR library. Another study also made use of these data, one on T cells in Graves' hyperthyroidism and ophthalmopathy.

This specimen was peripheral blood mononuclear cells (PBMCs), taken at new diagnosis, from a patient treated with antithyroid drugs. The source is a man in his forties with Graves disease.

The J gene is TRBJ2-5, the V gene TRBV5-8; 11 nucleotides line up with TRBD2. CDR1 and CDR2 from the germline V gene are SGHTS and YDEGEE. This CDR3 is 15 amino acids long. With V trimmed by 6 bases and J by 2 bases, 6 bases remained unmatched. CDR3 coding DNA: TGTGCCAGCACCCTAGCGGGGGGCACACAAGAGACCCAGTACTTC. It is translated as CASTLAGGTQETQYF.

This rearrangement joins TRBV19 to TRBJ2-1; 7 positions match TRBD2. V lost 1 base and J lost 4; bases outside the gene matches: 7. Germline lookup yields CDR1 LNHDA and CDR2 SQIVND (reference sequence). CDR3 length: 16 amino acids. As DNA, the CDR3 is TGTGCCAGTAGTATAGTGGCGGCTAGCGGATACAATGAGCAGTTCTTC. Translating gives CASSIVAASGYNEQFF.

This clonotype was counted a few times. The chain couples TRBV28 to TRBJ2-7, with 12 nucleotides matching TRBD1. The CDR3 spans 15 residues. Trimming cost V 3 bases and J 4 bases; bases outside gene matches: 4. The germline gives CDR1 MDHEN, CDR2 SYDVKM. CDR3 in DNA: TGTGCCAGCAGTTTCAGGGACAGGGGGCGTTACGAGCAGTACTTC. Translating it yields CASSFRDRGRYEQYF.